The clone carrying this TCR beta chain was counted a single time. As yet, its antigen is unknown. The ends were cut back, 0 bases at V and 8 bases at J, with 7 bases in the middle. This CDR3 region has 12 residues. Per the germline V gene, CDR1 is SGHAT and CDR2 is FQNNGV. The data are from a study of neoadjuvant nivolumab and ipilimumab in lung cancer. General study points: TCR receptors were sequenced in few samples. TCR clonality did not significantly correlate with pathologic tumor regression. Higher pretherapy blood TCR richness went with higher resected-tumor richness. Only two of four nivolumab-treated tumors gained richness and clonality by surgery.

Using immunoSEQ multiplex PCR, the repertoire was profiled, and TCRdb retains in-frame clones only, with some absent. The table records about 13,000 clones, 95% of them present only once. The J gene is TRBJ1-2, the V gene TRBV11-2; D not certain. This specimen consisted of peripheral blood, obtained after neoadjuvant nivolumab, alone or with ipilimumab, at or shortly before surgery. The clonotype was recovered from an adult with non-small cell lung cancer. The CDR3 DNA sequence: TGTGCCAGCAGCTTAGAAGGTCCCGGCTACACCTTC. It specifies CASSLEGPGYTF.